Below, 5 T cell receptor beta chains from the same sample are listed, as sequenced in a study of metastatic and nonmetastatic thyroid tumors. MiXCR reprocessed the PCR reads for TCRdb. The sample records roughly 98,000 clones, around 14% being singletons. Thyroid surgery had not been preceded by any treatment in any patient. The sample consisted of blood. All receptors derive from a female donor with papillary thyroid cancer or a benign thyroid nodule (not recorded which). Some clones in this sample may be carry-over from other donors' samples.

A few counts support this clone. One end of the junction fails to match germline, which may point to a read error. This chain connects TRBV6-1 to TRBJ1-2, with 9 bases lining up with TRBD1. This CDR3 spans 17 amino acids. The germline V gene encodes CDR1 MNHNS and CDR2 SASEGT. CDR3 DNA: TGTGCCAGCAGCCGGAGGAAGGGACAGGGTTCTCCGTATGGCTACACATTC. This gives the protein CASSRRKGQGSPYGYTF.

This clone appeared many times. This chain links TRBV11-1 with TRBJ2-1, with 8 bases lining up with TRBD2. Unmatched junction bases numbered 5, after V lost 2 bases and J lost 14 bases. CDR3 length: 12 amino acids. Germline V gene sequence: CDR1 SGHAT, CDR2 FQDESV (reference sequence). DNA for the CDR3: TGTGCCAGCAGCTTACGGGGGGGCGCCGAGTTCTTC. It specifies CASSLRGGAEFF.

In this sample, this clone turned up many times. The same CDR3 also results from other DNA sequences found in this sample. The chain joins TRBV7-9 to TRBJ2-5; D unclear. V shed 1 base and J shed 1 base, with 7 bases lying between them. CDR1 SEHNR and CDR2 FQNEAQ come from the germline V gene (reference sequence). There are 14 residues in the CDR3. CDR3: CASSLVASQETQYF. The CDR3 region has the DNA TGTGCCAGCAGCTTAGTGGCAAGCCAAGAGACCCAGTACTTC.

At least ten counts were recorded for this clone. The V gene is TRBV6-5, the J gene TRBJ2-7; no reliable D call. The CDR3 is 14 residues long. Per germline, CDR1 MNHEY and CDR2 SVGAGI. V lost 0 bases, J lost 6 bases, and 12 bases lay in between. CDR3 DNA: TGTGCCAGCAGTTACTCGAGTCAAGGGTTCGAGCAGTACTTC. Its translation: CASSYSSQGFEQYF.

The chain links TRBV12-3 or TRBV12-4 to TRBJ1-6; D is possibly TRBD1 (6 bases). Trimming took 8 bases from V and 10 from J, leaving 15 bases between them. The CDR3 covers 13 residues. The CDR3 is CASGGSQGSPLHF. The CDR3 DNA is TGTGCCAGCGGTGGATCCCAGGGGTCACCCCTCCACTTT.